These 13 T cell receptor beta chains were sequenced from one sample in a study of blood T cell repertoires in COVID-19. Measured with immunoSEQ multiplex PCR; TCRdb has only the in-frame clones, and not every one. Here the sample spans 350,000 to 400,000 clones, roughly 86% being singletons. Sequences were obtained from PBMCs or T cells enriched from blood (not recorded which). The receptors shown here come from a man aged 35-49 years in a cohort exposed to, infected with or recovered from COVID-19 (not recorded which).

The chain recombines TRBV27 with TRBJ2-7; 8 nucleotides match TRBD1. Per germline, CDR1 MNHEY and CDR2 SMNVEV (reference sequence). With 5 bases clipped from V and 0 bases from J, the junction kept 0 bases outside the gene matches. CDR3 length: 13 amino acids. CDR3 sequence: CASSTGGSYEQYF. The CDR3 DNA reads as TGTGCCAGCAGTACAGGGGGCTCCTACGAGCAGTACTTC.

The chain employs TRBV5-1 and TRBJ1-1; D gene ambiguous. Looked up from germline, CDR1 is SGHRS and CDR2 is YFSETQ. V was pared by 0 bases and J by 0 bases, with 3 bases between. CDR3 size: 13 residues. CDR3: CASSLAVNTEAFF. As DNA, the CDR3 is TGCGCCAGCAGCTTGGCGGTGAACACTGAAGCTTTCTTT.

There are a few counts of this clone. V and J are TRBV29-1 and TRBJ2-3; 11 nucleotides align to TRBD2. The CDR3 is 15 amino acids. Losses at the gene ends were 7 bases for V and 5 bases for J; bases not matched to a gene: 11. Germline CDR1 and CDR2: SQVTM and ANQGSEA. The CDR3 DNA reads TGCAGCGCCATCATAGCGGGAGGGAGACTAGATACGCAGTATTTT. Translating gives CSAIIAGGRLDTQYF.

The gene calls are TRBV19 and TRBJ2-7, with 9 positions matching TRBD1. V dropped 4 bases and J dropped 1; count of bases not matched to a gene: 5. Germline values: CDR1 LNHDA, CDR2 SQIVND (reference sequence). The CDR3 sequence is 15 residues long. The CDR3 region is CASSRTGTGSYEQYF. Here the CDR3 DNA reads TGTGCCAGTAGTAGGACCGGGACAGGGTCCTACGAGCAGTACTTC.

The chain links TRBV3-1 (or the pseudogene TRBV3-2) to TRBJ2-7; 11 nucleotides match TRBD2. The CDR3 is made up of 13 amino acids. V trimming: 8 bases; J trimming: 4 bases; junction bases outside the gene matches: 4. Germline assignment: CDR1 LGHDT and CDR2 YNNKEL (reference sequence). CDR3 nucleotides: TGTGCCAGCCGACTAGCGGGATATTACGAGCAGTACTTC. Translating it yields CASRLAGYYEQYF.

The genes are TRBV4-2 and TRBJ1-1; tentatively, D is TRBD1 (6 bases). Germline V CDR1 and CDR2: LGHNA, YNFKEQ. This CDR3 contains 15 residues. Trimming removed 0 bases at V and 4 bases at J, with 12 bases between. The CDR3 DNA reads TGTGCCAGCAGCCAAGATTTGGGGGGGCGCACTGAAGCTTTCTTT. Translation gives CASSQDLGGRTEAFF.

This rearrangement joins TRBV5-1 to TRBJ1-5; TRBD1 might be the D (5 bases). The CDR3 totals 15 residues. Germline V gene sequence: CDR1 SGHRS, CDR2 YFSETQ. Trimming pared 4 bases from V and 6 bases from J, leaving 17 bases between. The CDR3 DNA sequence: TGCGCCAGCAGCCCGTCCGGGACTCTGGGTCAGCCCCAGCATTTT. It encodes CASSPSGTLGQPQHF.

This clone was found once. V is TRBV11-2 and J is TRBJ2-5; TRBD1 matches 7 bases. With 0 bases clipped from V and 5 bases from J, the junction kept 6 bases outside the gene matches. Germline V lookup: CDR1 SGHAT, CDR2 FQNNGV. This CDR3 comprises 15 residues. The CDR3 region is CASSLERRGLETQYF. Written as DNA, the CDR3 is TGTGCCAGCAGCTTAGAGCGCAGGGGGTTGGAGACCCAGTACTTC.

The chain links TRBV18 to TRBJ2-5; a possible D gene is TRBD2 (6 bases). There are 15 residues in the CDR3. Germline assignment: CDR1 KGHSH and CDR2 LQKENI. Trimming removed 2 bases from V and 5 bases from J, with 15 bases in between. CDR3 region: CASSPRAGWKETQYF. Written as DNA, the CDR3 is TGTGCCAGCTCACCAAGGGCGGGATGGAAGGAGACCCAGTACTTC.

The gene calls are TRBV18 and TRBJ1-4; D gene ambiguous. CDR3 length equals 15 residues. Trimming took 3 bases from V and 2 from J, leaving 10 bases between them. CDR1 is KGHSH, CDR2 LQKENI, per germline. The DNA for the CDR3 is TGTGCCAGCTCACCTGGGGAGGCGACTAATGAAAAACTGTTTTTT. As protein: CASSPGEATNEKLFF.

The chain joins TRBV28 to TRBJ2-7, with TRBD1 matching over 10 bases. V lost 6 bases and J lost 5; bases outside the gene matches: 10. CDR1 is MDHEN and CDR2 is SYDVKM in the germline V gene. The CDR3 length is 15 residues. CDR3 nucleotide sequence: TGTGCCAGCAGCTCCGGGACAGGGGCTTTCAACGAGCAGTACTTC. It is translated as CASSSGTGAFNEQYF. The full variable domain, its missing parts supplied by reference TRBV28 and TRBJ2-7, is DVKVTQSSRYLVKRTGEKVFLECVQDMDHENMFWYRQDPGLGLRLIYFSYDVKMKEKGDIPEGYSVSREKKERFSLILESASTNQTSMYLCASSSGTGAFNEQYFGPGTRLTVT.

The chain links TRBV10-3 to TRBJ2-2, with D unclear. The CDR3 is 14 residues long. The V and J ends lost 3 bases and 7 bases respectively, with 12 bases between them. Germline loops: CDR1 ENHRY, CDR2 SYGVKD. For the CDR3, the DNA is TGTGCCATCAGTGAATACTACTCGAACGGGGAGCTGTTTTTT. Protein sequence: CAISEYYSNGELFF.

The chain carries TRBV2 and TRBJ2-7, with D maybe TRBD2 (5 bases). The CDR3 length is 14 residues. The germline gives CDR1 SNHLY, CDR2 FYNNEI. V was trimmed by 7 bases and J by 3 bases, leaving 16 bases between them. The CDR3 region is CASIQPAARYEQYF. CDR3 DNA sequence: TGTGCCAGCATCCAACCAGCGGCCCGCTACGAGCAGTACTTC. Using reference TRBV2 and TRBJ2-7 for the parts outside the CDR3, the full variable domain is EPEVTQTPSHQVTQMGQEVILRCVPISNHLYFYWYRQILGQKVEFLVSFYNNEISEKSEIFDDQFSVERPDGSNFTLKIRSTKLEDSAMYFCASIQPAARYEQYFGPGTRLTVT.